Listed below are T cell receptor beta chains from one sample, sequenced in a study of identical twins. Using its own MiXCR run on the 5' RACE reads, TCRdb lists one record per CDR3 protein. The sample shows approximately 690,000 distinct CDR3 sequences, around 6.1% of them seen only once. Material: naive T cells sorted from blood. These receptors came from a man aged 18 to 35 in good health. The CDR3 runs from the conserved cysteine through the conserved F or W. D genes are given only for firm matches. Clone size, where shown, is once, few, many, or a class for clones that have expanded.

TRBV7-2	TRBJ1-4	many	NA	CASSLYSSGGEKLFF	TGTGCCAGCAGCCTTTACTCCTCAGGAGGCGAAAAACTGTTTTTT
TRBV29-1	TRBJ1-1	many	TRBD1	CSVRYGQGPGTEAFF	TGCAGCGTCCGATACGGACAGGGTCCGGGCACTGAAGCTTTCTTT
TRBV14	TRBJ2-5	NA	TRBD2	CASSQDLIESGRRPGQETQYF	TGTGCCAGCAGCCAAGATCTCATAGAGAGCGGGAGACGTCCGGGGCAAGAGACCCAGTACTTC
TRBV5-1	TRBJ1-3	NA	TRBD1	CASSSGTGPGSGNTIYF	TGCGCCAGCAGCTCCGGGACAGGGCCGGGTTCTGGAAACACCATATATTTT
TRBV12-5	TRBJ2-5	NA	NA	CASSDGPGETQYF	TGTGCTAGCTCGGACGGTCCGGGGGAGACCCAGTACTTC
TRBV6-1	TRBJ1-4	many	TRBD1	CASRGQAQAGKLFF	TGTGCCAGCAGAGGACAGGCGCAAGCGGGGAAACTGTTTTTT
TRBV4-1	TRBJ2-1	NA	TRBD2	CSSSLTSGRAPEQFF	TGCTCCAGCAGCCTGACTAGCGGGAGGGCCCCCGAGCAGTTCTTC
TRBV7-6	TRBJ2-1	few	TRBD2	CASSSDTPLAGGLYNEQFF	TGTGCCAGCAGCTCCGACACCCCTTTAGCGGGAGGGCTCTACAATGAGCAGTTCTTC
TRBV7-3	TRBJ2-1	few	TRBD1	CASSLRTGDNEQFF	TGTGCCAGCAGCTTAAGGACAGGAGACAATGAGCAGTTCTTC
TRBV7-9	TRBJ2-3	few	TRBD2	CASSPRLAGGAADTQYF	TGTGCCAGCAGCCCCCGACTAGCGGGAGGTGCTGCAGATACGCAGTATTTT
TRBV11-2	TRBJ1-2	few	NA	CASRPTRAGHSTNYGYTF	TGTGCCAGCAGGCCCACCCGAGCGGGACACTCCACTAACTATGGCTACACCTTC
TRBV4-3	TRBJ1-4	NA	NA	CASSLNTPGTNEKLFF	TGCGCCAGCAGCCTTAACACCCCGGGTACCAATGAAAAACTGTTTTTT
TRBV12-3/TRBV12-4	TRBJ1-5	NA	NA	CASSYSPGPHNQPQHF	TGTGCCAGCAGTTATTCCCCGGGACCACACAATCAGCCCCAGCATTTT
TRBV30	TRBJ1-2	few	NA	CAWSSWPSGYGYTF	TGTGCCTGGAGTAGCTGGCCCAGCGGCTATGGCTACACCTTC
TRBV7-2	TRBJ1-4	NA	NA	CASSYFREKLFF	TGTGCCAGCAGTTATTTTAGGGAAAAACTGTTTTTT
TRBV24-1	TRBJ2-5	many	NA	CATSDSRARETQYF	TGTGCCACCAGTGATTCGCGGGCTAGGGAGACCCAGTACTTC
TRBV7-8	TRBJ2-1	many	TRBD2	CASRGLAGPPPYNEQFF	TGTGCCAGCAGGGGACTAGCGGGACCCCCTCCTTACAATGAGCAGTTCTTC
TRBV24-1	TRBJ2-3	NA	NA	CATSDVRDLSTDTQYF	TGTGCCACCAGTGATGTAAGAGACTTGAGCACAGATACGCAGTATTTT
TRBV27	TRBJ2-5	few	NA	CASRITSAQETQYF	TGTGCCAGCAGGATTACGAGCGCCCAAGAGACCCAGTACTTC
TRBV7-2	TRBJ2-2	few	TRBD2	CASSSGLAGRNTGELFF	TGTGCCAGCAGCTCGGGACTAGCGGGACGAAACACCGGGGAGCTGTTTTTT
TRBV30	TRBJ1-1	NA	NA	CAWSSFTGTEAFF	TGTGCCTGGAGTTCTTTTACGGGCACTGAAGCTTTCTTT
TRBV12-3/TRBV12-4	TRBJ1-2	few	NA	CASSSAGDQGYTF	TGTGCCAGCAGCTCGGCAGGGGATCAGGGCTACACCTTC
TRBV7-2	TRBJ1-5	NA	NA	CASSFEGGRNQPQHF	TGTGCCAGCAGCTTTGAGGGCGGACGCAATCAGCCCCAGCATTTT
TRBV12-3/TRBV12-4	TRBJ1-5	many	NA	CASSWGVLGSNQPQHF	TGTGCCAGCAGTTGGGGAGTCCTCGGTAGCAATCAGCCCCAGCATTTT
TRBV20-1	TRBJ1-1	many	TRBD1	CSAKDRLNTEAFF	TGCAGTGCTAAGGACAGGCTGAACACTGAAGCTTTCTTT
TRBV11-2	TRBJ2-1	many	NA	CASSLRDSFNEQFF	TGTGCCAGCAGCTTAAGGGACTCCTTCAATGAGCAGTTCTTC
TRBV4-1	TRBJ2-3	NA	NA	CASSQAPENTQYF	TGCGCCAGCAGCCAAGCCCCGGAAAATACGCAGTATTTT
TRBV29-1	TRBJ1-5	NA	TRBD1	CSVGDDAGGIEPQHF	TGCAGCGTCGGGGACGATGCAGGGGGAATTGAGCCCCAGCATTTT
TRBV10-3	TRBJ1-4	many	NA	CATADFTDREKLFF	TGTGCCACCGCGGACTTCACGGATCGTGAAAAACTGTTTTTT
TRBV5-1	TRBJ2-5	NA	TRBD1	CASSMGDRGPSETQYF	TGCGCCAGCAGCATGGGGGACAGGGGGCCTTCAGAGACCCAGTACTTC
TRBV7-6	TRBJ2-1	NA	TRBD2	CASSLWAGEGSYNEQFF	TGTGCCAGCAGCTTATGGGCGGGAGAAGGGTCCTACAATGAGCAGTTCTTC
TRBV29-1	TRBJ2-3	many	NA	CSVTVGTDTQYF	TGCAGCGTAACGGTAGGGACAGATACGCAGTATTTT
TRBV15	TRBJ2-5	few	NA	CATSRERVLGETQYF	TGTGCCACCAGCAGAGAAAGGGTTCTAGGGGAGACCCAGTACTTC
TRBV29-1	TRBJ2-1	many	NA	CSVERGDNEQFF	TGCAGCGTTGAACGTGGGGACAATGAGCAGTTCTTC
TRBV20-1	TRBJ2-7	few	TRBD2	CSAFSGEGSYEQYF	TGCAGTGCTTTTAGCGGGGAGGGCTCCTACGAGCAGTACTTC
TRBV7-3	TRBJ1-2	NA	NA	CASSPTGVGGSLDGYTF	TGTGCCAGCAGCCCAACGGGGGTTGGGGGATCGCTGGATGGCTACACCTTC
TRBV4-1	TRBJ2-3	many	TRBD2	CASSQDGIAGGATDTQYF	TGCGCCAGCAGCCAAGATGGGATAGCGGGAGGAGCAACAGATACGCAGTATTTT
TRBV29-1	TRBJ2-3	many	NA	CSGNTGSVSTDTQYF	TGCAGCGGAAATACAGGGAGTGTCAGCACAGATACGCAGTATTTT
TRBV28	TRBJ2-2	few	NA	CASSQSSSRGANGELFF	TGTGCCAGCAGTCAATCCTCGAGCAGGGGAGCGAACGGGGAGCTGTTTTTT
TRBV29-1	TRBJ1-1	NA	NA	CSAGGSEAFF	TGCAGCGCGGGAGGATCCGAAGCTTTCTTT